This T cell receptor beta chain was identified in a study of cytomegalovirus exposure and HLA in healthy donors. Study outcomes and limitations: The presence/absence work took it that sequencing depth was about the same across donors. In a later analysis, TCR beta V- and J-gene trimming showed a link to a missense DCLRE1C variant. Sequencing likely caused a cluster of highly shared sequence variants. A later analysis reportedly identified an Asian-associated ancestry cluster as carrying fewer N-insertions than the roughly 670-donor mean.

A multiplex PCR was run with 60 Vbeta primers and 13 Jbeta primers. Profiled with immunoSEQ multiplex PCR; TCRdb holds only in-frame clones, not every one. The sample lists some 160,000 clones; approximately 80% were seen once. A remark on this clone: As yet, its antigen is unknown.

This CDR3 is built from 14 residues. Germline V gene data show CDR1 as SGHRS and CDR2 as YFSETQ. The V gene is TRBV5-1, the J gene TRBJ2-5, with 7 positions matching TRBD1. The closer fit of TRBJ2-7 to the DNA end suggests the J call may be wrong. The source is a male donor in good health and CMV-seropositive. The specimen was PBMCs. The CDR3 DNA sequence: TGCGCCAGCAGCCCAGCCTACAGGGGCAACGAGCAGTACTTC. This translates into CASSPAYRGNEQYF.